Presented here are 15 T cell receptor beta chains from one specimen sequenced in a study of T-cell reconstitution after alpha-beta-depleted transplantation in children. Using unique molecular identifiers, the investigators prepared the TCRbeta library. TCRdb analysed the PCR reads with MiXCR anew, one entry per CDR3 protein. The repertoire includes fewer than 200,000 distinct CDR3 sequences, roughly 7.5% of them detected once, and around 3% sits in the top ten. The source material was PBMCs from the stem cell graft donor, sampled from the stem cell graft. These receptors were obtained from a human donor who donated a stem cell graft to a child with Wiskott-Aldrich syndrome.

This clonotype was observed at least ten times. The genes are TRBV20-1 and TRBJ2-5; D unresolved. The CDR3 is 15 residues long. Germline assignment: CDR1 DFQATT and CDR2 SNEGSKA (reference sequence). Between the trimmed V and J ends, which lost 4 bases and 4 bases, there was a span of 19 bases. The CDR3 loop is CSAKTDLQRGETQYF. As DNA, the CDR3 is TGCAGTGCTAAGACTGACCTCCAACGAGGAGAGACCCAGTACTTC.

This clonotype is labeled medium-sized. This chain joins TRBV20-1 and TRBJ2-1; the D gene is possibly TRBD2 (5 bases). The length of the CDR3 is 14 residues. Trimming removed 0 bases at V and 0 bases at J, with 6 bases between. Germline V lookup: CDR1 DFQATT, CDR2 SNEGSKA (reference sequence). CDR3 region: CSAREGSSYNEQFF. In nucleotides, the CDR3 is TGCAGTGCTAGAGAAGGGAGCTCCTACAATGAGCAGTTCTTC.

This clonotype occurred many times. For the CDR3, the DNA is TGTGCCAGCAGCTTCCTAGCGGCCTCCTACAATGAGCAGTTCTTC. Protein product: CASSFLAASYNEQFF. The J gene is TRBJ2-1, the V gene TRBV5-5; 7 bases align to TRBD2. V shed 2 bases, J shed 0 bases, and the junction held 2 bases outside the gene matches. The length of the CDR3 is 15 residues. The germline V gene encodes CDR1 SGHKS and CDR2 YYEKEE (reference sequence).

This clonotype was detected many times. The CDR3 region is CSARVPGRRTEAFF. CDR3 nucleotides: TGCAGTGCTAGAGTACCGGGACGGAGAACTGAAGCTTTCTTT. The J gene is TRBJ1-1, the V gene TRBV20-1, with a weak D call TRBD1 (5 bases). The CDR3 is 14 residues long. CDR1 is DFQATT, CDR2 SNEGSKA, per germline (reference sequence). Trimming took 1 base from V and 5 from J, leaving 14 bases between them.

This clonotype has a count of ten or more. V and J are TRBV12-3 or TRBV12-4 and TRBJ2-3; 8 positions match TRBD2. V shed 6 bases and J 0 bases; nucleotides not matched to a gene: 11. The CDR3 consists of 17 residues. The CDR3 DNA reads as TGTGCCAGCAGGTCCGGGACTAGAGCGGACAGCACAGATACGCAGTATTTT. Translating it yields CASRSGTRADSTDTQYF.

This clonotype was observed many times. The J gene is TRBJ2-5, the V gene TRBV4-1; TRBD2 matches 12 bases. The CDR3 totals 15 residues. Germline CDR1 and CDR2: MGHRA and YSYEKL. Germline trimming cut 5 bases from V and 2 bases from J; bases unmatched to any gene: 3. DNA of the CDR3: TGCGCCAGCAGCGAGGGGACTAGCGGGCAAGAGACCCAGTACTTC. It translates to CASSEGTSGQETQYF.

The table lists this clonotype with many counts. The J gene is TRBJ1-1, the V gene TRBV20-1, with D maybe TRBD1 (5 bases). The germline V gene encodes CDR1 DFQATT and CDR2 SNEGSKA (reference sequence). The CDR3 has 14 residues. V lost 0 bases and J lost 3, with 11 bases in between. The CDR3 protein is CSARDRLGHTEAFF. The CDR3 nucleotides are TGCAGTGCTAGAGATCGGTTGGGGCACACTGAAGCTTTCTTT.

This clonotype was observed at least ten times. The chain recombines TRBV5-1 with TRBJ2-2; the D is unclear. The CDR3 has 15 amino acids. Germline-derived CDR1 and CDR2 are SGHRS and YFSETQ. The V end was cut by 1 base, the J end by 1 base, with 8 bases between. The CDR3 bases are TGCGCCAGCAGCTTGAACGCCCAGAACACCGGGGAGCTGTTTTTT. This sequence encodes CASSLNAQNTGELFF.

This clonotype has a count of ten or more. The CDR3 spells CASRREDETQYF. Here the CDR3 DNA reads TGCGCCAGCAGACGGGAAGACGAGACCCAGTACTTC. The chain recombines TRBV5-1 with TRBJ2-5; D may be TRBD2 (5 bases). The CDR3 has 12 residues. V was clipped by 5 bases and J by 5 bases, with 10 bases between them. Germline CDR1 reads SGHRS; CDR2 reads YFSETQ.

This clonotype was seen repeatedly, ten times or more. The V and J genes are TRBV28 and TRBJ2-7; D is perhaps TRBD2 (7 bases). The CDR3 is made up of 15 amino acids. Germline V gene data show CDR1 as MDHEN and CDR2 as SYDVKM. V was cut by 6 bases and J by 3 bases, with 18 bases left in between. The CDR3 DNA sequence: TGTGCCAGCAGACGAAAGGGGGGGCTAGACTACGAGCAGTACTTC. Protein sequence: CASRRKGGLDYEQYF. The full variable domain, rest sourced from reference TRBV28 and TRBJ2-7, is DVKVTQSSRYLVKRTGEKVFLECVQDMDHENMFWYRQDPGLGLRLIYFSYDVKMKEKGDIPEGYSVSREKKERFSLILESASTNQTSMYLCASRRKGGLDYEQYFGPGTRLTVT.

This clonotype was seen many times. The J gene is TRBJ1-2, the V gene TRBV14, with no clear D. V lost 4 bases, J lost 1 base, and 4 bases lay in between. Germline loops: CDR1 SGHDN, CDR2 FVKESK. The CDR3 is made up of 12 amino acids. Here the CDR3 reads CASSRVNYGYTF. CDR3 DNA sequence: TGTGCCAGCAGCCGGGTTAACTATGGCTACACCTTC.

As to this clonotype: One junction end disagrees with the germline gene, perhaps due to a read error. The DNA for the CDR3 is TGCAGCGTTGAGGACACCGAAGCTTTCTTT. Protein: CSVEDTEAFF. The rearrangement links TRBV29-1 to TRBJ1-1, with D perhaps matching TRBD1 (5 bases). CDR3 length: 10 amino acids. CDR1 is SQVTM and CDR2 is ANQGSEA in the germline V gene.

This clonotype was counted many times. The CDR3 DNA follows: TGCAGTGCTAGAGATTGGGAACGGTCTGTGGATACGCAGTATTTT. As protein: CSARDWERSVDTQYF. This sequence joins TRBV20-1 and TRBJ2-3; D not certain. Germline CDR1 and CDR2: DFQATT and SNEGSKA (reference sequence). The CDR3 has 15 amino acids. Between the trimmed V and J ends, which lost 0 bases and 6 bases, there was a span of 16 bases.

This clonotype was observed many times. J is TRBJ2-3 and V is TRBV20-1; TRBD2 matches 10 bases. Germline lookup yields CDR1 DFQATT and CDR2 SNEGSKA (reference sequence). CDR3 length: 17 residues. Trimming at V came to 3 bases and at J to 1 base, leaving 10 bases not matched to a gene. The CDR3 coding sequence is TGCAGTGCTAGGGAACTTCTTGGACTAGCGGGCACAGATACGCAGTATTTT. Protein: CSARELLGLAGTDTQYF.

This clonotype was counted ten times or more. The chain recombines TRBV30 with TRBJ1-1; perhaps TRBD1 as D (6 bases). The ends were cut back, 6 bases at V and 13 bases at J, with 27 bases in the middle. Per the germline V gene, CDR1 is GTSNPN and CDR2 is SVGIG (reference sequence). The CDR3 covers 14 residues. CDR3 sequence (DNA): TGTGCCTGCGCCCCAGGACAGTACCGGGGGAAACTTTTCTTT. Its protein product is CACAPGQYRGKLFF.